The 13 T cell receptor beta chains in this list originate from one sample, sequenced in a study of control samples from healthy donors and cancer patients. Produced via immunoSEQ multiplex PCR; TCRdb's table is partial and in-frame only. The data show almost 95,000 clones, about nine tenths seen once. Sequences were obtained from blood. The origin of the receptors is a young woman in good health.

The gene calls are TRBV2 and TRBJ2-5, with 9 bases fitting TRBD2. This CDR3 has 14 amino acids. V dropped 7 bases and J dropped 0; count of bases not matched to a gene: 3. The germline CDR1 and CDR2 sequences are SNHLY and FYNNEI. The CDR3 DNA reads as TGTGCCAGCATCCTAGCGGGGTACCAAGAGACCCAGTACTTC. Translated: CASILAGYQETQYF.

The chain uses TRBV27 and TRBJ2-7, with TRBD1 matching 8 bases. Germline CDR1 reads MNHEY; CDR2 reads SMNVEV (reference sequence). The V gene end was trimmed by 7 bases and the J gene end by 1 base; junction bases not matched to a gene: 18. The CDR3 length is 18 residues. In nucleotides, the CDR3 is TGTGCCAGCAACGGCCTTTCCCCCTCGACAGGGGCTTCCTACGAGCAGTACTTC. Encoded protein: CASNGLSPSTGASYEQYF.

The V call is TRBV25-1, the J call TRBJ2-3, with D perhaps matching TRBD1 or TRBD2 (5 bases each). The CDR3 is made up of 15 amino acids. CDR1 and CDR2 (germline): MGHDK, SYGVNS. Trimming pared 6 bases from V and 0 bases from J, leaving 13 bases between. The CDR3 sequence: CASRRGKTSTDTQYF. CDR3 DNA: TGTGCCAGCAGGAGGGGAAAAACTAGCACAGATACGCAGTATTTT.

This clone occurred a few times. The rearrangement joins TRBV3-1 (or the pseudogene TRBV3-2) to TRBJ1-2; D perhaps matches TRBD1 (5 bases). Germline V gives CDR1 LGHDT, CDR2 YNNKEL (reference sequence). The germline V and J ends were trimmed by 4 bases and 7 bases, with 16 bases remaining between them. This CDR3 comprises 14 residues. The CDR3 reads CASSLAAGSSGYTF. CDR3 sequence (DNA): TGTGCCAGCAGCCTAGCGGCAGGGTCTAGTGGCTACACCTTC.

The rearrangement links TRBV21-1 to TRBJ1-1; the table's TRBD1 call for D was not verified on the DNA. TRBV21-1 is a documented pseudogene. This CDR3 comprises 16 residues. CDR3 bases: TGTGCCAGCAGCAAAGCTTCCACAGGGGGCGCGAATGAAGCTTTCTTT. The encoded protein is CASSKASTGGANEAFF.

This clone was observed once. This chain connects TRBV27 to TRBJ2-7; D is undetermined. This CDR3 contains 11 residues. Per the germline V gene, CDR1 is MNHEY and CDR2 is SMNVEV (reference sequence). Between the trimmed V and J ends, which lost 5 bases and 7 bases, there was a span of 9 bases. DNA for the CDR3: TGTGCCAGCAGTGGGGTAAATGAGCAGTACTTC. It codes for CASSGVNEQYF.

This clone has only one observation. The V gene is TRBV7-2, the J gene TRBJ1-1, with no clear D. V was cut by 2 bases and J by 4 bases, with 14 bases left in between. CDR1 and CDR2 (germline): SGHTA, FQGNSA. The CDR3 totals 15 residues. The CDR3 sequence is CASSLSFSMGTEAFF. The DNA for the CDR3 is TGTGCCAGCAGCTTAAGTTTCTCGATGGGCACTGAAGCTTTCTTT.

Regarding this clone: Germline and junction disagree at one end, which may indicate a read error. The chain recombines TRBV10-3 with TRBJ2-3; D unresolved. Germline lookup yields CDR1 ENHRY and CDR2 SYGVKD. CDR3 length: 10 amino acids. The CDR3 DNA reads as TGTGCCATCAGTCCGGGCCACCGGAGTTTT. As protein: CAISPGHRSF.

The V gene is TRBV19, the J gene TRBJ2-7; the D gene is possibly TRBD2 (5 bases). CDR1 and CDR2 from the germline V gene are LNHDA and SQIVND (reference sequence). This CDR3 has 14 residues. V gave up 5 bases and J gave up 2 bases, with 13 bases separating them. CDR3 sequence reads: CASSSREGAYEQYF. DNA of the CDR3: TGTGCCAGTAGTTCCCGGGAAGGAGCCTACGAGCAGTACTTC.

The chain has TRBV9 and TRBJ1-2; D not resolved. Germline values: CDR1 SGDLS, CDR2 YYNGEE. This CDR3 is 14 amino acids long. The V and J ends lost 6 bases and 8 bases respectively, with 20 bases between them. CDR3 sequence: CASTRDASQRGYTF. Here the CDR3 DNA reads TGTGCCAGCACCAGAGATGCTTCGCAGAGGGGCTACACCTTC.

This chain links TRBV5-4 with TRBJ2-3; D is unresolved. The length of the CDR3 is 14 residues. V was pared by 2 bases and J by 3 bases, with 10 bases between. From germline, CDR1 is SGHNT and CDR2 YYREEE (reference sequence). As DNA, the CDR3 is TGTGCCAGCAGCTTAAAGGGTACAACAGATACGCAGTATTTT. Residues: CASSLKGTTDTQYF.

The gene calls are TRBV25-1 and TRBJ1-2; 11 bases are a match to TRBD1. CDR3 length equals 13 residues. Looked up from germline, CDR1 is MGHDK and CDR2 is SYGVNS. Losses at the gene ends were 8 bases for V and 6 bases for J; bases not matched to a gene: 5. The CDR3 loop reads CASSLGQGDGYTF. The CDR3 region has the DNA TGTGCCAGCTCCTTGGGACAGGGGGATGGCTACACCTTC.

The J gene is TRBJ2-4, the V gene TRBV13; 10 bases are shared with TRBD1. Trimming cost V 5 bases and J 7 bases; bases outside gene matches: 8. Germline V gene data show CDR1 as PRHDT and CDR2 as FYEKMQ (reference sequence). CDR3 size: 15 residues. The CDR3 protein is CASSHIGTGVNIQYF. CDR3 nucleotide sequence: TGTGCCAGCAGCCACATAGGGACAGGGGTCAACATTCAGTACTTC.